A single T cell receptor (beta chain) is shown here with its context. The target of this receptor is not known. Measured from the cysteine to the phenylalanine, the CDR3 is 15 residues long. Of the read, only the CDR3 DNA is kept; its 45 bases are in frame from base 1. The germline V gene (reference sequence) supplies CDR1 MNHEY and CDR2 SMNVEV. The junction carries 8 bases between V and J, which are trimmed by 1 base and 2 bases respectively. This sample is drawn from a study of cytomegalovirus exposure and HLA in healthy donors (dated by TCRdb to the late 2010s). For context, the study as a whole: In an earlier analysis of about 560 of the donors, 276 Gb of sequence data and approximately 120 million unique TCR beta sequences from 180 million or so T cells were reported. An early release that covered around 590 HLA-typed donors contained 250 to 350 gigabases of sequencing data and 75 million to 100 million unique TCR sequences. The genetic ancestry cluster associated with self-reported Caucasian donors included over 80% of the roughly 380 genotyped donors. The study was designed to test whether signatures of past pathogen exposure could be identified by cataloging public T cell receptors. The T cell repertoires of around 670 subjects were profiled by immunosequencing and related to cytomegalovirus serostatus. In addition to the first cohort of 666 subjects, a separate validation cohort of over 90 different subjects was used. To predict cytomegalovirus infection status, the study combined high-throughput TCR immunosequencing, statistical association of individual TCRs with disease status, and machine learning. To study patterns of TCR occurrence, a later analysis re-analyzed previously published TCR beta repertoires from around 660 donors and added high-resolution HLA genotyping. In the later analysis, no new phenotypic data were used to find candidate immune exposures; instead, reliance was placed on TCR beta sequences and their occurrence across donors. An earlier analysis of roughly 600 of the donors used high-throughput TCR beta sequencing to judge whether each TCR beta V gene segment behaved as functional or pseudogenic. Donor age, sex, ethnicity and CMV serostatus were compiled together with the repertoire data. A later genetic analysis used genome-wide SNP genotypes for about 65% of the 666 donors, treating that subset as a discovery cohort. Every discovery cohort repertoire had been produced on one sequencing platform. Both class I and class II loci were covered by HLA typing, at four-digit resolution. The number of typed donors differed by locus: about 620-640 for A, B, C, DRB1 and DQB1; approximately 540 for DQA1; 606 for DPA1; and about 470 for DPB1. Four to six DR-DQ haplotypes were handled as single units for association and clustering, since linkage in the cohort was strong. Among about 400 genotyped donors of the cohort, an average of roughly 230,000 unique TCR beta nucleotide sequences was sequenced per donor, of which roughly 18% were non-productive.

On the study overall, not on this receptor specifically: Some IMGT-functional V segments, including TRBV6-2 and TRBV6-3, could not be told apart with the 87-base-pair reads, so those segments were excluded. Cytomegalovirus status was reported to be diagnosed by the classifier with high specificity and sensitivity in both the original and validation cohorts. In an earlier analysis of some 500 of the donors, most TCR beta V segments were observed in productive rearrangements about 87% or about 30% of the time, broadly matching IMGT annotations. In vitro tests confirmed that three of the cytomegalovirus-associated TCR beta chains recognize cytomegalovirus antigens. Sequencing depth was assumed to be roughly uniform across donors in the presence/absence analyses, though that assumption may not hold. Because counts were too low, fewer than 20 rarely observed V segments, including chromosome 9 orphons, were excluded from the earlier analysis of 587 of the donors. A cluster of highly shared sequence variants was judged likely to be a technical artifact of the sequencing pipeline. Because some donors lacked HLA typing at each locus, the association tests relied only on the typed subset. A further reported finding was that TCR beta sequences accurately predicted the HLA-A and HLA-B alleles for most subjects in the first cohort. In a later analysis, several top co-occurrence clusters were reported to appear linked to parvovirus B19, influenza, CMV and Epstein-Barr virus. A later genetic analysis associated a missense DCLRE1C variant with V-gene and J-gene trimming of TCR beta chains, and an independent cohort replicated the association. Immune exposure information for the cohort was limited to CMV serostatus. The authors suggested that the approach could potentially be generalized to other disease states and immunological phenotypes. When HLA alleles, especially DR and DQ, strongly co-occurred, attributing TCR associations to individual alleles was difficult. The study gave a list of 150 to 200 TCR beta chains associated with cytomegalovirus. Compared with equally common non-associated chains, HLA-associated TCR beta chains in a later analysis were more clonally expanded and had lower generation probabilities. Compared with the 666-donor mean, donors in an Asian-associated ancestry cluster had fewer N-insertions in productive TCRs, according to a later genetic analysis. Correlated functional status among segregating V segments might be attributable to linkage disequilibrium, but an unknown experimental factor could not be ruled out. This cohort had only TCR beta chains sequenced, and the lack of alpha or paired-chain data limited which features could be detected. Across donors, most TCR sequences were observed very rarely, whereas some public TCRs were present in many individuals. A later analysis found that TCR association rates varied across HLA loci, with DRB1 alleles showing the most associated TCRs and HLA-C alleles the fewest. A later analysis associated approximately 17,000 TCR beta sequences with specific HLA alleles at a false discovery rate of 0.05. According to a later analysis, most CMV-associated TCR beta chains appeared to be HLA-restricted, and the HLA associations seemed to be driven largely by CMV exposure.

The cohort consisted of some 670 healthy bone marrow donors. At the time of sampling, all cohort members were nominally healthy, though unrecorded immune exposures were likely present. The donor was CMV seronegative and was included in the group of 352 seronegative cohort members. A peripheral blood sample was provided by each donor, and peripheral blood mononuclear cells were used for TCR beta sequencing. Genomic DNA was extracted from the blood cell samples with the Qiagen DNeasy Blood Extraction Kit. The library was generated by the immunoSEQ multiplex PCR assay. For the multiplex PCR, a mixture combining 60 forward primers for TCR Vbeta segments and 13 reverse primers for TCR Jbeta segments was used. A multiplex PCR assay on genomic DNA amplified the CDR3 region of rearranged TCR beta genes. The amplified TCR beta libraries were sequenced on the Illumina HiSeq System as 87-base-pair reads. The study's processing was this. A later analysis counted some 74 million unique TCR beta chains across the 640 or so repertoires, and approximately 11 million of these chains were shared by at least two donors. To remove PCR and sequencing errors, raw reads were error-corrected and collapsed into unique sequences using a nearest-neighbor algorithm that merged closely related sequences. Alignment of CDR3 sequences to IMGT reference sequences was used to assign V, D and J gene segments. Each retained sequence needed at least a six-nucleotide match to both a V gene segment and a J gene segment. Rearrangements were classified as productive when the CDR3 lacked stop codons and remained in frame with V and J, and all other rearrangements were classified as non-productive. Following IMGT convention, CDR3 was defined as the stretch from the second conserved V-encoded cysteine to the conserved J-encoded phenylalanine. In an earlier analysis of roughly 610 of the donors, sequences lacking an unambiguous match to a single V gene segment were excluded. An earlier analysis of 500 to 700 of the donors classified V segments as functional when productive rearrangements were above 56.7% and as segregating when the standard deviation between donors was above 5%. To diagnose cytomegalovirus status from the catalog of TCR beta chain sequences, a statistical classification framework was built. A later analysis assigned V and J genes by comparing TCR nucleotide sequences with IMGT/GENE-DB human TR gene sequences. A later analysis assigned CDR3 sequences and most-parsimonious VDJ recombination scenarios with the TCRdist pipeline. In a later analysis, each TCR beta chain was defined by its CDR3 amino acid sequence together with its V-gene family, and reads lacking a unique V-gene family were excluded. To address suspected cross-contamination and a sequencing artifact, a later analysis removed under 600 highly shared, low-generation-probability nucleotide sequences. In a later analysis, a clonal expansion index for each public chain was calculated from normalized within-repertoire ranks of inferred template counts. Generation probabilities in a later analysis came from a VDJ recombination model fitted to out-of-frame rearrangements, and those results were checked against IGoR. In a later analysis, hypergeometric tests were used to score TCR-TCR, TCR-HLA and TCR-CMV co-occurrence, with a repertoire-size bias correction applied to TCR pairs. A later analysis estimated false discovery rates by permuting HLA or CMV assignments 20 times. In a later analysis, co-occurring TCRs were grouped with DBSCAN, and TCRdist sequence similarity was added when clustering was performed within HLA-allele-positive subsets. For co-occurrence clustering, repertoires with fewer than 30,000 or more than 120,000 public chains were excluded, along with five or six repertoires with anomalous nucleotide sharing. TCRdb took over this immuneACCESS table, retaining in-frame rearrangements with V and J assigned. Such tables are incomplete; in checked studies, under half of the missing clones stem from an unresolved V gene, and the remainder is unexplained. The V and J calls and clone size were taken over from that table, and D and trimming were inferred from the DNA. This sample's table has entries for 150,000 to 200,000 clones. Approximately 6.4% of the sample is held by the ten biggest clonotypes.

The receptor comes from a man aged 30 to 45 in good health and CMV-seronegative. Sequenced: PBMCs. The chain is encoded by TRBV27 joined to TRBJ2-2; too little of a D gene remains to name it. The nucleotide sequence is TGTGCCAGCAGTTTATGGAGCACCAACACCGGGGAGCTGTTTTTT. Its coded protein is CASSLWSTNTGELFF.